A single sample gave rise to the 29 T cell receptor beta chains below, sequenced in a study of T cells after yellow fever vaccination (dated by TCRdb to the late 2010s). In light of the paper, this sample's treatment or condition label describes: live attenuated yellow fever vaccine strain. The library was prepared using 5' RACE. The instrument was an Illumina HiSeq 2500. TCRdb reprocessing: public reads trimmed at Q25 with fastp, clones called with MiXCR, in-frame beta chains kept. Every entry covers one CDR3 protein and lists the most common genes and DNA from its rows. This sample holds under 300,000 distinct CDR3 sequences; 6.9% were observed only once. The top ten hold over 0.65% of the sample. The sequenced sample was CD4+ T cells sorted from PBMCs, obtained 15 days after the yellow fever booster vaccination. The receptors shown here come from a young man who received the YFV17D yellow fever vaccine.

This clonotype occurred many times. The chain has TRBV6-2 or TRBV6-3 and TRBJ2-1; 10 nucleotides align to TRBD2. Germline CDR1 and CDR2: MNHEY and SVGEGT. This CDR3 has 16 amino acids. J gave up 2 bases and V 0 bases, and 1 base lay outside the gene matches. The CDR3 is CASSYSLAGAYNEQFF. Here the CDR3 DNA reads TGTGCCAGCAGTTACTCCCTAGCGGGAGCCTACAATGAGCAGTTCTTC.

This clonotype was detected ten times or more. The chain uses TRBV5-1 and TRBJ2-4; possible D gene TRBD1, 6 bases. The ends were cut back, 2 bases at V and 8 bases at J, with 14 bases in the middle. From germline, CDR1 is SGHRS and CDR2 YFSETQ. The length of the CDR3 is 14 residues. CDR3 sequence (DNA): TGCGCCAGCAGCTTCGACAGGTCGGAGGACATTCAGTACTTC. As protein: CASSFDRSEDIQYF.

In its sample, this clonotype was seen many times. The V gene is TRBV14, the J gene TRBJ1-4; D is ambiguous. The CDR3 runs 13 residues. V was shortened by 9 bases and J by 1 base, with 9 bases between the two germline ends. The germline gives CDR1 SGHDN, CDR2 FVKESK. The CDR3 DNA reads TGTGCCAGTAGACAAGGAACTAATGAAAAACTGTTTTTT. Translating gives CASRQGTNEKLFF.

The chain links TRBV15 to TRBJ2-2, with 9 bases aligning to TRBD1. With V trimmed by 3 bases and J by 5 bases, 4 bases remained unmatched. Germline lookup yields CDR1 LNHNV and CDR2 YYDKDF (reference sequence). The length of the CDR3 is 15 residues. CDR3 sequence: CATSRAQGATGELFF. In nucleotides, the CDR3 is TGTGCCACCAGCAGGGCACAGGGGGCGACCGGGGAGCTGTTTTTT.

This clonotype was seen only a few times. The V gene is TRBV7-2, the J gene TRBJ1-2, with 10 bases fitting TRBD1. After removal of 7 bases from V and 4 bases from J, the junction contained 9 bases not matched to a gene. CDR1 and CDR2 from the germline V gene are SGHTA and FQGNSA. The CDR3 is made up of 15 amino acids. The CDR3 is CASTERTGGGYGYTF. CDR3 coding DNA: TGTGCCAGCACCGAACGGACAGGGGGTGGCTATGGCTACACCTTC.

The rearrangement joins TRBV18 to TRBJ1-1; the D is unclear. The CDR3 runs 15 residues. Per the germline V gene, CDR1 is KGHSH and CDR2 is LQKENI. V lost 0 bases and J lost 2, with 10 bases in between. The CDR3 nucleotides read TGTGCCAGCTCACCACCGCACAGCCTTAACACTGAAGCTTTCTTT. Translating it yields CASSPPHSLNTEAFF.

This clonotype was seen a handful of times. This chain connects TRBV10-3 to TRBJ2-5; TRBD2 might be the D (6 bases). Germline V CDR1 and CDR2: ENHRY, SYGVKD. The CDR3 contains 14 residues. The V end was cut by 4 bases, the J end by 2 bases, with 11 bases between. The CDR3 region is CAISAGTLQETQYF. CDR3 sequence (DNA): TGTGCCATCAGTGCCGGGACTTTACAAGAGACCCAGTACTTC.

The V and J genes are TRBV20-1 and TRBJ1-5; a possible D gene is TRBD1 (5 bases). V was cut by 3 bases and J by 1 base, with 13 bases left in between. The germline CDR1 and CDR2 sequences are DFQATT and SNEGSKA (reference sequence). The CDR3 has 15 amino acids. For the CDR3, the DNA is TGCAGTGCTAGGGCCAGGGAGGGGAGCAATCAGCCCCAGCATTTT. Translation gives CSARAREGSNQPQHF.

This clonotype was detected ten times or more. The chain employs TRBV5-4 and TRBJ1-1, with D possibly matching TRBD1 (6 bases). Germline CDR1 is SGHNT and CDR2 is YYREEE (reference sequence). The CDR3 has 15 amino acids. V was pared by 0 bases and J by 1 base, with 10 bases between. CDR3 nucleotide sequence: TGTGCCAGCAGCTTGGCCCCAGGGGAGAACACTGAAGCTTTCTTT. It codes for CASSLAPGENTEAFF.

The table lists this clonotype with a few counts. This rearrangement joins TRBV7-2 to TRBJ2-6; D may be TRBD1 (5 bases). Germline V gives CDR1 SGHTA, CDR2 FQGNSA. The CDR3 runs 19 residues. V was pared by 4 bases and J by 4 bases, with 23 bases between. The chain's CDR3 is CASSYNWTPSRSGANVLTF. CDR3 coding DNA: TGTGCCAGCAGCTACAACTGGACACCGTCGAGATCCGGGGCCAACGTCCTGACTTTC.

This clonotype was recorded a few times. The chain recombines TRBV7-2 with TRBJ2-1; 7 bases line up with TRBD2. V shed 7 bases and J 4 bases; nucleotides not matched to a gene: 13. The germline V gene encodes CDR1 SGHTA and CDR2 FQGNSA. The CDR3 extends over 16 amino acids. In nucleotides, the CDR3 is TGTGCCAGCACCCCGTTACCGGGAGGTGGGTACAATGAGCAGTTCTTC. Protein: CASTPLPGGGYNEQFF.

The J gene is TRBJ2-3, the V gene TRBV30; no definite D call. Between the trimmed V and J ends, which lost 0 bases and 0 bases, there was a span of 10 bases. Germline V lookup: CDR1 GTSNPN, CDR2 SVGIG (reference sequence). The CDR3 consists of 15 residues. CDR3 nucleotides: TGTGCCTGGAGTGTTGGTGGCGGAAGCACAGATACGCAGTATTTT. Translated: CAWSVGGGSTDTQYF.

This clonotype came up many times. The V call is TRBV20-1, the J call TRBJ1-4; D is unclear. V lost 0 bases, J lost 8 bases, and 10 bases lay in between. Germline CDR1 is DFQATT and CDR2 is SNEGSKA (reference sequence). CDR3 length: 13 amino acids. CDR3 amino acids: CSARDGPGEKLFF. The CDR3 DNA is TGCAGTGCTAGAGATGGTCCGGGAGAAAAACTGTTTTTT.

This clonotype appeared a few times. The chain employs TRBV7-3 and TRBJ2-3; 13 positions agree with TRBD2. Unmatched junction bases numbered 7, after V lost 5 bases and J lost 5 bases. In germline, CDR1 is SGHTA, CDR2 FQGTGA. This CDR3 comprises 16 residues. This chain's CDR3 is CASSPTSGRARDTQYF. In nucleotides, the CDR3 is TGTGCCAGCAGCCCCACTAGCGGGAGGGCCAGAGATACGCAGTATTTT.

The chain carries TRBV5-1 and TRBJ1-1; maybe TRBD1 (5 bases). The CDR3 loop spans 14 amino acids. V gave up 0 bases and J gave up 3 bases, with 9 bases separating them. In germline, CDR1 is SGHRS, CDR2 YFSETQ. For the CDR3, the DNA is TGCGCCAGCAGCTTGGAGGGGCTCGACACTGAAGCTTTCTTT. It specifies CASSLEGLDTEAFF.

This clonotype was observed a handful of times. CDR3 in amino acids: CASSFIGQGGSPLHF. The CDR3 nucleotides read TGTGCCAGCAGTTTTATCGGGCAGGGGGGCTCACCCCTCCACTTT. V and J are TRBV27 and TRBJ1-6, with 7 bases that match TRBD1. The CDR3 contains 15 residues. Trimming took 3 bases from V and 10 from J; bases not matched to a gene: 9. Germline lookup yields CDR1 MNHEY and CDR2 SMNVEV (reference sequence).

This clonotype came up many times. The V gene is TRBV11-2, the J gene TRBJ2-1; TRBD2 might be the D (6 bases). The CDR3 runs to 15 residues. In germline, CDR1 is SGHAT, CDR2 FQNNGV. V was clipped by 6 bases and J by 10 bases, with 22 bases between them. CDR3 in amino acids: CASSGGRGAAGEQFF. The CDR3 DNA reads TGTGCCAGCAGTGGAGGGCGCGGGGCCGCCGGAGAGCAGTTCTTC.

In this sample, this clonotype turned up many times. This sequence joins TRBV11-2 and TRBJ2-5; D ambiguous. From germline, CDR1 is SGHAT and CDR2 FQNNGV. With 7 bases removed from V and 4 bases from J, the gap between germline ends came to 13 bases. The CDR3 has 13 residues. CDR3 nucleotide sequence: TGTGCCAGCACTGTGTTGACCCCAGAGACCCAGTACTTC. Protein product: CASTVLTPETQYF. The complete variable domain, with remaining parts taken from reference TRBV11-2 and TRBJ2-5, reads EAGVAQSPRYKIIEKRQSVAFWCNPISGHATLYWYQQILGQGPKLLIQFQNNGVVDDSQLPKDRFSAERLKGVDSTLKIQPAKLEDSAVYLCASTVLTPETQYFGPGTRLLVL.

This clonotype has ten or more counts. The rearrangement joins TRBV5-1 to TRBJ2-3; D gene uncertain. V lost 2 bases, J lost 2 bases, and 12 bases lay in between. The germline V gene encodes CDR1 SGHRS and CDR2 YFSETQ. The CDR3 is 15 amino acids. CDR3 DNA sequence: TGCGCCAGCAGCTTAGGGCAGAGCCCCACAGATACGCAGTATTTT. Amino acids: CASSLGQSPTDTQYF.

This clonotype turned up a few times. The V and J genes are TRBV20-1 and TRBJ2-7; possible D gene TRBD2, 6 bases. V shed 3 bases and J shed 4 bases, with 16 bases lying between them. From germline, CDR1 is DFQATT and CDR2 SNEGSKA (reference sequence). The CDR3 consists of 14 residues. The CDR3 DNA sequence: TGCAGTGCTAGGTTCCCCGGGGGTGGGTACGAGCAGTACTTC. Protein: CSARFPGGGYEQYF.

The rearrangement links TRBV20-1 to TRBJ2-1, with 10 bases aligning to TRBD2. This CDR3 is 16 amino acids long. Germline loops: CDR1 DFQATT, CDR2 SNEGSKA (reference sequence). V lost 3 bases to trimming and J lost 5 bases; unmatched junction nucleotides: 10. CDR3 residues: CSARGTGTSAHNEQFF. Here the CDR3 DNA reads TGCAGTGCTAGGGGGACCGGGACTAGCGCGCACAATGAGCAGTTCTTC.

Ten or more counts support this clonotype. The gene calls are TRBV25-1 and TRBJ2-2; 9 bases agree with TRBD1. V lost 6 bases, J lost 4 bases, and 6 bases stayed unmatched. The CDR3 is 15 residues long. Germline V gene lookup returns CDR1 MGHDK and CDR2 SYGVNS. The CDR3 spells CASSKTGGFTGELFF. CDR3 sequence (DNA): TGTGCCAGCAGCAAGACAGGGGGATTCACCGGGGAGCTGTTTTTT.

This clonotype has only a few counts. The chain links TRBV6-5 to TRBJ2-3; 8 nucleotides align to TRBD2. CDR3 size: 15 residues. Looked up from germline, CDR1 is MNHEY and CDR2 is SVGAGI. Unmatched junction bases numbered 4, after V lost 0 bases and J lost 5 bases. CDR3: CASSYSPGGEDTQYF. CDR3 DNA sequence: TGTGCCAGCAGTTACTCCCCGGGAGGGGAAGATACGCAGTATTTT.

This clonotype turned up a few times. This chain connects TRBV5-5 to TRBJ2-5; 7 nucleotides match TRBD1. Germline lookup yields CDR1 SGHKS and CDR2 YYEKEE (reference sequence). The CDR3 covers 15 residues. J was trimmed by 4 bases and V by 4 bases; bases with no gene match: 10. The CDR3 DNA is TGTGCCAGCAGCGGTGAGACAGGGCGGGTAGAGACCCAGTACTTC. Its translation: CASSGETGRVETQYF.

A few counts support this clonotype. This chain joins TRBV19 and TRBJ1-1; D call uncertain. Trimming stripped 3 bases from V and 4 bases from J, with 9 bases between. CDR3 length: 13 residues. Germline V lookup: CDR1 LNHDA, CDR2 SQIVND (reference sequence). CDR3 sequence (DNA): TGTGCCAGTAGTATGTCGGAACTCACTGAAGCTTTCTTT. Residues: CASSMSELTEAFF.

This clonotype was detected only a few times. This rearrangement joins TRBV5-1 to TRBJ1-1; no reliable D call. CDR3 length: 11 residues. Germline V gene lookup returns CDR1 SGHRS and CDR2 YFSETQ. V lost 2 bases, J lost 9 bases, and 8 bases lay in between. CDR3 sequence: CASSLNSKAFF. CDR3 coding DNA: TGCGCCAGCAGCTTAAACAGCAAAGCTTTCTTT.

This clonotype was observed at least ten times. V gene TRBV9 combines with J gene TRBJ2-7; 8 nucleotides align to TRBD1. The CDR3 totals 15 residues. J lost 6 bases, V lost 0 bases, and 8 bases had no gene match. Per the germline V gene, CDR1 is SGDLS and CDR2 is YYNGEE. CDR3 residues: CASSVDPGGEGEQYF. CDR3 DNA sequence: TGTGCCAGCAGCGTAGATCCAGGGGGCGAGGGCGAGCAGTACTTC.

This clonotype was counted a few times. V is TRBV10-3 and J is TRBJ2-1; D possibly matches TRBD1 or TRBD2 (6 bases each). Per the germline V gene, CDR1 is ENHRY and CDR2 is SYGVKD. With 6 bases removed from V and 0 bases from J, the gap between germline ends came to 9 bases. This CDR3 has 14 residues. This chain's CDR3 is CAIRGGSSYNEQFF. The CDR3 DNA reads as TGTGCCATCAGAGGGGGGAGCTCCTACAATGAGCAGTTCTTC.

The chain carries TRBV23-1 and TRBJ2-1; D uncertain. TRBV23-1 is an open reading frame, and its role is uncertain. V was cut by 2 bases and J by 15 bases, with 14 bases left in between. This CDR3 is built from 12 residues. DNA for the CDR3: TGCGCCAGCAGTCAAGGGTGGGGATATTGGTTCTTC. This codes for CASSQGWGYWFF.